This T cell receptor beta chain derives from a study of cytomegalovirus exposure and HLA in healthy donors. General study findings and limits: Researchers counted 150 to 200 TCR beta chains as cytomegalovirus-associated. CMV antigen specificity of a few CMV-associated chains was confirmed in vitro. Per published reports, the classifier diagnosed cytomegalovirus status with high specificity and sensitivity.

As concerns this clone: Antigen specificity is unknown. The junction differs from germline at one of its ends, possibly a read error.

The assay was immunoSEQ multiplex PCR, and TCRdb's table has in-frame clones only and misses some. The sample holds 50,000 to 80,000 clones, around 89% seen once. Sequences were obtained from PBMCs. This sequence originates from a woman aged 18-29 years in good health and CMV-seronegative.

This CDR3 reads CASSLGETGIPGF. CDR3 nucleotides: TGTGCCAGCAGTTTAGGGGAGACAGGAATCCCCGGGTTC. This chain connects TRBV28 to TRBJ2-4; maybe TRBD1 (6 bases). Germline V gives CDR1 MDHEN, CDR2 SYDVKM. The length of the CDR3 is 13 residues. Together with reference TRBV28 and TRBJ2-4, the CDR3 gives the full variable domain: DVKVTQSSRYLVKRTGEKVFLECVQDMDHENMFWYRQDPGLGLRLIYFSYDVKMKEKGDIPEGYSVSREKKERFSLILESASTNQTSMYLCASSLGETGIPGFGAGTRLSVL.